The clone carrying this TCR beta chain was seen many times. Antigen specificity is unknown. This entry comes from a study of CD8 T cells in ankylosing spondylitis. General study points: Reported data indicate significant enrichment of disease-linked clones within matched ankylosing spondylitis synovial fluid. The disease-linked clones had a CD8+ phenotype and low blood frequencies. Typical of ankylosing spondylitis blood, it appeared, was a TCR beta motif of under 10 highly homologous variants. Some motif variants were previously reported in reactive arthritis synovial fluid and blood.

TCRdb recomputed calls from the 5' RACE reads with MiXCR, one row per CDR3 protein. The sample lists more than 150,000 distinct CDR3 sequences; 15% to 20% were seen once. The clonotype comes from a male donor aged 10-29 years with ankylosing spondylitis or in good health (not recorded which). The sequenced material came from blood, either unsorted or a sorted T cell fraction (not recorded which).

The CDR3 nucleotides are TGTGCCAGCAGTTCATACACCGGGGAGCTGTTTTTT. Translation: CASSSYTGELFF. The gene calls are TRBV6-2 or TRBV6-3 and TRBJ2-2; D remains ambiguous. With 4 bases removed from V and 3 bases from J, the gap between germline ends came to 3 bases. The CDR3 loop spans 12 amino acids. Looked up from germline, CDR1 is MNHEY and CDR2 is SVGEGT.